This TCR beta chain was recorded in a study of T cell responses to AZD1222 COVID-19 vaccine. The V end lost 2 bases, the J end lost 2 bases, and 11 bases lay between the germline ends. The V gene's germline CDR1 is LNHDA and CDR2 SQIVND (reference sequence). The CDR3 extends over 15 amino acids. Here immunoSEQ multiplex PCR was the method, and the copy in TCRdb shows in-frame clones only, minus some. Counted here are approximately 74,000 clones, around four fifths occurring once; the ten biggest clones make up approximately 2.8%. This clone was observed many times. The antigen remains undetermined. Findings and caveats of the study: Spike was spanned by vaccine-associated CD4 TCRs, with dominance at 160-218 and 743-854. At baseline, seropositivity was found in only a handful of AZD1222 recipients. Donors were largely white British and mainly female; clonal diversity was possibly underestimated. Sampling that yielded the repertoires occurred only after the peak T cell response.

The TCR sequence derives from an adult in good health. The chain links TRBV19 to TRBJ2-3; the D gene could be TRBD1 or TRBD2 (5 bases each). The material sequenced was peripheral blood, taken on day 0 of AZD1222 vaccination. CDR3 protein: CASSITGTDTDTQYF. CDR3 coding DNA: TGTGCCAGTAGTATAACCGGGACCGACACAGATACGCAGTATTTT. Together with reference TRBV19 and TRBJ2-3, the CDR3 gives the full variable domain: DGGITQSPKYLFRKEGQNVTLSCEQNLNHDAMYWYRQDPGQGLRLIYYSQIVNDFQKGDIAEGYSVSREKKESFPLTVTSAQKNPTAFYLCASSITGTDTDTQYFGPGTRLTVL.